This T cell receptor beta chain was identified in a study of blood T cell repertoires in COVID-19. Study at large: Researchers got acute and convalescent COVID-19 samples from the United States, Italy and Spain. Sources were T cells, B-cell-depleted T cells, or PBMCs; the material itself was cDNA or gDNA.

CDR1 and CDR2 (germline): MNHEY, SVGAGI. Trimming left V 5 bases short and J 10 bases short, with 14 bases between. The CDR3 totals 12 residues. As originally analysed: For nucleated cells, counts were estimated from reference gene primer amplification. Clones were read by immunoSEQ multiplex PCR, and TCRdb kept only the in-frame ones, dropping some. Clonal size and the V and J genes are those of that table, whereas D and trimming came from the DNA. The sample holds more than 75,000 clones, about 91% seen once. The sequence derives from a woman aged 70-85 years with acute or convalescent COVID-19. The genes are TRBV6-5 and TRBJ1-1, with D possibly TRBD1 on 5 matching bases. The sequenced material came from peripheral blood. CDR3 amino acids: CASSPRGVGAFF. The CDR3 DNA reads as TGTGCCAGCAGTCCCCGGGGGGTAGGAGCTTTCTTT.